This T cell receptor beta chain came from a study of control samples from healthy donors and cancer patients. The CDR3 is 16 residues long. The germline gives CDR1 SGHAT, CDR2 FQNNGV. Germline trimming cut 5 bases from V and 1 base from J; bases unmatched to any gene: 10. Produced via immunoSEQ multiplex PCR; TCRdb's table is partial and in-frame only. Of about 58,000 clones detected, approximately 87% appear once; the ten largest clones hold approximately 12%. The receptor comes from a woman aged 60-70 years with lung cancer. The rearrangement joins TRBV11-2 to TRBJ2-5; 7 nucleotides match TRBD2. The specimen was PBMCs. CDR3 loop: CASSQGLTRGQETQYF. The CDR3 DNA reads as TGTGCCAGCAGCCAGGGACTAACAAGAGGCCAAGAGACCCAGTACTTC.